This T cell receptor (beta chain) was profiled in a study of PD-1 blockade in classical Hodgkin lymphoma. Broader study findings: Complete responders matched newly diagnosed patients in baseline diversity. When set against healthy donors, newly diagnosed patients were reported to show lower baseline TCR diversity.

Comments on this clone: Antigen unknown.

Brentuximab vedotin exposure varied, and every patient relapsed after autologous stem cell transplantation. Unmatched junction bases numbered 6, after V lost 0 bases and J lost 3 bases. Germline CDR1 and CDR2: ENHRY and SYGVKD. The CDR3 consists of 16 residues. Data came from immunoSEQ multiplex PCR; TCRdb stores just in-frame clones and leaves some out. The table has around 65,000 clones, 88% seen once. Sample: peripheral blood mononuclear cells (PBMCs), taken at baseline. The receptor was derived from a human donor with classical Hodgkin lymphoma. J is TRBJ2-7 and V is TRBV10-3, with TRBD1 matching 9 bases. The CDR3 loop reads CAISESSGTGYYEQYF. CDR3 coding DNA: TGTGCCATCAGTGAGTCTAGTGGGACAGGGTACTACGAGCAGTACTTC.